Listed here is a single TCR beta chain. No antigen is known for it. Trimming took off 8 bases at V and 0 bases at J, with 9 bases between the two ends. This CDR3 is built from 13 residues. Germline CDR1 reads SGHAT; CDR2 reads FQNNGV. The treatment was: approximately 11-day PBMC culture with coronavirus spike peptide pools or control peptides (ViraFEST assay). The sample is drawn from a study of vaccination and CD4 T cells after COVID-19. Study summary: Control cultures were supplied with a CEFX pool, an HIV-1 Nef pool, or no peptide at all. Study conclusions and caveats: Only post-vaccination samples contained a median around 83% of the reactive clones in convalescent patients. Reactive clonotype counts went from median roughly 19 after infection to a few dozen after vaccination, nonsignificantly.

Sequencing of the DNA from cultured CD4+ T cells was carried out with the Oncomine TCR Beta short-read assay. From CD4+ T cells that had been cultured, genomic DNA was extracted. Using its own MiXCR run on the PCR reads, TCRdb lists one record per CDR3 protein. The sample has approximately 7,700 distinct CDR3 sequences, more than 45% seen once. This sequence originates from a human donor who had recovered from COVID-19. The chain joins TRBV11-2 to TRBJ2-3; D is undetermined. The material sequenced was CD4+ T cells from blood, cultured in vitro. CDR3 sequence (DNA): TGTGCCAGCGCGTGGCTCAGCACAGATACGCAGTATTTT. Protein product: CASAWLSTDTQYF.